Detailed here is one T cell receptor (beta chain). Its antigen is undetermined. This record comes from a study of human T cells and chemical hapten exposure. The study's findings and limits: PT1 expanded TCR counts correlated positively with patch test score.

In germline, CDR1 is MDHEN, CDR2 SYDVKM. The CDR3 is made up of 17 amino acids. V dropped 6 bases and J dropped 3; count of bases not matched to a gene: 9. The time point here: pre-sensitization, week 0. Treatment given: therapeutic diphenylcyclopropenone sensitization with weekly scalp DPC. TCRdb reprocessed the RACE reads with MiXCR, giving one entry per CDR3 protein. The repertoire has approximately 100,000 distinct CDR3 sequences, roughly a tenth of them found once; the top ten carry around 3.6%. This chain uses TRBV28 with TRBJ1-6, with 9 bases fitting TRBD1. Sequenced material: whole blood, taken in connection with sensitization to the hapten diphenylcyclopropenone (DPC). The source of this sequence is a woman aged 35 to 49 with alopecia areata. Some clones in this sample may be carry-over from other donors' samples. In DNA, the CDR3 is TGTGCCAGCAGATACACGAGGACAGGGGTCTATAATTCACCCCTCCACTTT. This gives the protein CASRYTRTGVYNSPLHF.